This TCR beta chain was profiled in a study of OX40 agonist ivuxolimab in advanced cancers. Study overall: Allowance was made for prior anti-PD-1, anti-PD-L1 or anti-CTLA-4 therapy, and roughly 40% had some.

Comment on this clone: Its antigen is unknown.

The CDR3 length is 14 residues. Trimming took 5 bases from V and 4 from J, leaving 14 bases between them. Per the germline V gene, CDR1 is LNHDA and CDR2 is SQIVND (reference sequence). Regarding the study as a whole: Also present in some nonresponders was a low level of normalized T-cell clonal expansion. CD4+ and CD8+ blood T cells expanded clonally by week 6 at 0.1 to 3.0 mg/kg.

The method was immunoSEQ multiplex PCR; TCRdb's version includes in-frame clones alone and lacks a portion of them. The sample shows tens of thousands of clones, approximately 94% of them seen only once. Samples of blood were obtained at baseline, on cycle 4 day 1, and on cycle 7 day 1. The rearrangement uses TRBV19 and TRBJ1-1; D call uncertain. The material was CD4+ or CD8+ T cells sorted from blood, obtained in a trial of the OX40 agonist ivuxolimab. The sequence derives from an adult with an advanced solid tumor such as melanoma, head and neck, liver or kidney cancer. The CDR3 coding sequence is TGTGCCAGTAGTGACGATCCGGGAGTCACTGAAGCTTTCTTT. It encodes CASSDDPGVTEAFF.